The 9 T cell receptor beta chains reported below all come from one sample, sequenced in a study of CD8 T cells in Susac syndrome. About 0.5 to 1 ug RNA was reverse transcribed with random hexamers. TCRdb re-analysed the immunoSEQ multiplex PCR reads in MiXCR, keeping a single row per CDR3 protein. The table records approximately 300,000 distinct CDR3 sequences, about 88% of them present only once. Sequencing used CD8+ T cells from PBMCs. These receptors were collected from a human donor with multiple sclerosis.

This chain joins TRBV5-1 and TRBJ2-3; no clear D. V lost 0 bases to trimming and J lost 2 bases, with 16 bases between them. This CDR3 region has 17 residues. Germline V CDR1 and CDR2: SGHRS, YFSETQ. Written as DNA, the CDR3 is TGCGCCAGCAGCTTGGCGGGTAGGACCCTTAACACAGATACGCAGTATTTT. Its translation: CASSLAGRTLNTDTQYF.

The V gene is TRBV15, the J gene TRBJ1-1, with TRBD1 as a possible D gene (5 bases). This CDR3 region has 16 residues. Germline V gene sequence: CDR1 LNHNV, CDR2 YYDKDF (reference sequence). V was cut by 0 bases and J by 5 bases, with 16 bases left in between. The DNA of the CDR3 is TGTGCCACCAGCAGAGATCGGTCAGGGTTGTATACTGAAGCTTTCTTT. The encoded protein is CATSRDRSGLYTEAFF.

The chain links TRBV2 to TRBJ1-1; D possibly corresponds to TRBD1 (6 bases). Trimming cost V 7 bases and J 3 bases, with 18 bases left between them. CDR1 is SNHLY and CDR2 is FYNNEI in the germline V gene. This CDR3 has 15 amino acids. Here the CDR3 reads CASTLNGDTDTEAFF. Written as DNA, the CDR3 is TGTGCCAGCACCCTAAACGGGGACACGGACACTGAAGCTTTCTTT.

The chain joins TRBV4-2 to TRBJ1-1; D is perhaps TRBD1 (6 bases). Deletions cut 4 bases from V and 0 bases from J, with 15 bases between. Germline V lookup: CDR1 LGHNA, CDR2 YNFKEQ. This CDR3 contains 16 residues. The CDR3 nucleotides are TGTGCCAGCAGCCCTATTCTAACAGGGTTGAACACTGAAGCTTTCTTT. This codes for CASSPILTGLNTEAFF.

This clonotype has only a few counts. The V call is TRBV9, the J call TRBJ2-6; D uncertain. The CDR3 runs to 14 residues. Germline loops: CDR1 SGDLS, CDR2 YYNGEE. V was cut by 4 bases and J by 4 bases, with 9 bases left in between. The CDR3 loop is CASSPSTGANVLTF. The CDR3 nucleotides are TGTGCCAGCAGCCCCTCAACCGGGGCCAACGTCCTGACTTTC.

The chain recombines TRBV5-1 with TRBJ1-1; D is possibly TRBD1 (6 bases). V lost 4 bases, J lost 3 bases, and 10 bases lay in between. CDR1 and CDR2 from the germline V gene are SGHRS and YFSETQ. This CDR3 region has 13 residues. In DNA, the CDR3 is TGCGCCAGCAGCAACACAGGGTACACTGAAGCTTTCTTT. Translating gives CASSNTGYTEAFF.

The CDR3: CASSGPTGGQGGYTF. In DNA, the CDR3 is TGCGCCAGCAGCGGACCGACAGGGGGCCAGGGTGGCTACACCTTC. The chain recombines TRBV5-1 with TRBJ1-2; 10 bases are a match to TRBD1. CDR1 SGHRS and CDR2 YFSETQ come from the germline V gene. The CDR3 runs to 15 residues. Trimming removed 4 bases from V and 7 bases from J; junction bases left unmatched: 10.

The chain carries TRBV12-3 or TRBV12-4 and TRBJ2-5; 14 bases map to TRBD2. The CDR3 extends over 20 amino acids. With 4 bases clipped from V and 4 bases from J, the junction kept 17 bases outside the gene matches. In nucleotides, the CDR3 is TGTGCCAGCAGTTCCACACTCTTCGTGACTAGCGGGAGGGAGGCAGAGACCCAGTACTTC. Protein sequence: CASSSTLFVTSGREAETQYF.

This chain joins TRBV20-1 and TRBJ2-7, with TRBD2 identical over 7 bases. The V and J ends lost 3 bases and 2 bases, in that order; junction bases with no gene match: 10. The CDR3 covers 15 residues. Germline V gene lookup returns CDR1 DFQATT and CDR2 SNEGSKA (reference sequence). The CDR3 loop reads CSARRSRGSPYEQYF. The CDR3 DNA sequence: TGCAGTGCTAGGCGGTCGCGGGGGAGCCCCTACGAGCAGTACTTC.